This T cell receptor (beta chain) was identified in a study of blood T cell repertoires in COVID-19 (dated by TCRdb to 2020 to 2022). With regard to the full study: Samples from collaborators originated in the United States, Italy and Spain and spanned both the acute and convalescent phases of COVID-19. The dataset comprised deeply sampled blood TCRbeta repertoires from subjects exposed to, actively infected with, or recovered from COVID-19. The sample metadata nearly always contained a de-identified subject ID, COVID-19 status, age in years and sex. Samples came from the ongoing ImmuneRACE study (first 160 participants) plus 1,254 subjects from 6 global collaborators. Where available, HLA class I and class II types were taken from metadata supplied by the sample provider and were not determined by assay-based typing. The repertoires were made available in a free public database intended to serve as a resource for research on the immune response to SARS-CoV-2. The prospective study material was composed of cDNA or gDNA derived from T cells, B-cell-depleted T cells, or PBMCs. Broader findings and caveats from the paper: How much clinical and demographic metadata was included differed by source and by participant, and the metadata was provided uncurated.

In the prospective study, participants were roughly 18 to 89 years old, resided in 25 or so geographic areas of the United States, and were enrolled through a virtual design. In the prospective study, cohorts were assigned on the basis of participant-reported clinical history obtained from a screening survey and a study questionnaire. Exposed participants had been in contact with someone with a PCR-confirmed or clinician-diagnosed COVID-19 case within 2 weeks of study entry. In the prospective study, mobile phlebotomists collected whole blood, serum and a nasopharyngeal or oropharyngeal swab from each participant. Additional blood draws and questionnaires over an approximately two-month period could optionally be provided by prospective study participants. Before DNA extraction, prospective study blood samples were shipped either frozen or at room temperature. Including the terminal cysteine and phenylalanine, the CDR3 comprises 15 residues. Only the CDR3 region is kept as DNA, spanning 45 bases read in frame from base 1. V loses 0 bases of germline sequence and J loses 0 bases, and the interval between the two ends is 7 bases. The germline V gene sets CDR1 to SGHRS and CDR2 to YFSETQ.

TCRbeta CDR3 regions were amplified from genomic DNA by means of the immunoSEQ Assay, a bias-controlled multiplex PCR. For the original study's pipeline: The number of nucleated cells in each sample was estimated by amplification of reference gene primers within the assay. To quantify the absolute abundance of each unique TCRbeta CDR3 rearrangement, sequence reads were collapsed and filtered. Productive Simpson clonality was computed per sample as the square root of Simpson's diversity index over productive rearrangements. TCRdb stores this immuneACCESS table with in-frame sequences only. Part of the clones is absent; in the studies checked, under half of the shortfall reflects unresolved V genes, and no reason is known for the rest. V and J calls and clone size are those listed in that table; D and trimming were worked out from the DNA. The sample contains hundreds of thousands of clones, roughly 90% of them found a single time. About 4% of the sample lies in the top ten.

As concerns this clone: Its antigen is not yet known. Base qualities are not at hand, and no much larger clone is one base apart.

This clonotype originated in a woman in her 30s who had been exposed to COVID-19. The specimen sequenced was PBMCs or T cells enriched from blood (not recorded which). The chain is assembled from TRBV5-1 and TRBJ1-3; confidence is insufficient to name the D gene. The sequenced DNA is TGCGCCAGCAGCTTGGGGGCCCCCTCTGGAAACACCATATATTTT. Its product reads: CASSLGAPSGNTIYF.